The source of this T cell receptor (beta chain) is a study of blood T cell repertoires in COVID-19. Study at large: The origin of the acute and convalescent COVID-19 samples was the United States, Italy and Spain. PBMCs, B-cell-depleted T cells, or T cells were the source of the cDNA or gDNA that made up the material.

Enrolment of Seattle patients took place during active infection, and they were followed longitudinally. Germline V lookup: CDR1 MNHNY, CDR2 SVGAGI (reference sequence). The junction had 7 bases not matched to a gene; V was cut back by 4 bases and J by 9 bases. CDR3 length: 14 residues. Authors' analysis steps: For nucleated cells, counts were estimated from reference gene primer amplification. Sequencing was performed with immunoSEQ multiplex PCR; in TCRdb, only in-frame clones are kept and a portion is missing. V, J and clone size were drawn from that table, and D and trimming were deduced from the DNA. The sample holds over 450,000 clones, roughly nine tenths seen once.

This sequence joins TRBV6-6 and TRBJ2-1, with TRBD2 matching 9 bases. The clonotype comes from a man aged 18 to 29 with COVID-19, enrolled during active disease. The sequenced sample was peripheral blood. CDR3 DNA: TGTGCCAGCAGTTTGTTAGCGGGGGAGGTTGAGCAGTTCTTC. Translated, it gives CASSLLAGEVEQFF.